The sequence of this TCR beta chain was determined in a study of human T cells and chemical hapten exposure. Study-level findings and limits: A positive correlation with patch test score was found for PT1 expanded TCR counts.

This clonotype was observed many times. Antigen: not known. The time point was: patch test 3, about 24 weeks after DPC sensitization. Treatment denoted: therapeutic diphenylcyclopropenone sensitization with weekly scalp DPC. Drawing of blood took place ahead of applying each patch test. CDR3 length: 15 amino acids. The germline V gene has CDR1 SGHTA and CDR2 FQGTGA. Losses at the gene ends were 4 bases for V and 8 bases for J; bases not matched to a gene: 7. From the RACE reads, TCRdb called clonotypes with MiXCR, one entry per CDR3 protein. Of roughly 200,000 distinct CDR3 sequences detected, under 30% appear once; the ten largest clones hold roughly 2.5%.

This rearrangement joins TRBV7-3 to TRBJ2-2, with 10 bases matching TRBD1. The source material was whole blood, sampled in connection with sensitization to the hapten diphenylcyclopropenone (DPC). This clonotype was sampled from a woman aged 40 to 55 with alopecia areata. Some clones in this sample may be carry-over from other donors' samples. In DNA form, the CDR3 reads TGTGCCAGCAGCTCGTCGACAGGGGGCAGAGGGGAGCTGTTTTTT. Its protein product is CASSSSTGGRGELFF. Drawing the rest from reference TRBV7-3 and TRBJ2-2, the complete variable domain is GAGVSQTPSNKVTEKGKYVELRCDPISGHTALYWYRQSLGQGPEFLIYFQGTGAADDSGLPNDRFFAVRPEGSVSTLKIQRTERGDSAVYLCASSSSTGGRGELFFGEGSRLTVL.